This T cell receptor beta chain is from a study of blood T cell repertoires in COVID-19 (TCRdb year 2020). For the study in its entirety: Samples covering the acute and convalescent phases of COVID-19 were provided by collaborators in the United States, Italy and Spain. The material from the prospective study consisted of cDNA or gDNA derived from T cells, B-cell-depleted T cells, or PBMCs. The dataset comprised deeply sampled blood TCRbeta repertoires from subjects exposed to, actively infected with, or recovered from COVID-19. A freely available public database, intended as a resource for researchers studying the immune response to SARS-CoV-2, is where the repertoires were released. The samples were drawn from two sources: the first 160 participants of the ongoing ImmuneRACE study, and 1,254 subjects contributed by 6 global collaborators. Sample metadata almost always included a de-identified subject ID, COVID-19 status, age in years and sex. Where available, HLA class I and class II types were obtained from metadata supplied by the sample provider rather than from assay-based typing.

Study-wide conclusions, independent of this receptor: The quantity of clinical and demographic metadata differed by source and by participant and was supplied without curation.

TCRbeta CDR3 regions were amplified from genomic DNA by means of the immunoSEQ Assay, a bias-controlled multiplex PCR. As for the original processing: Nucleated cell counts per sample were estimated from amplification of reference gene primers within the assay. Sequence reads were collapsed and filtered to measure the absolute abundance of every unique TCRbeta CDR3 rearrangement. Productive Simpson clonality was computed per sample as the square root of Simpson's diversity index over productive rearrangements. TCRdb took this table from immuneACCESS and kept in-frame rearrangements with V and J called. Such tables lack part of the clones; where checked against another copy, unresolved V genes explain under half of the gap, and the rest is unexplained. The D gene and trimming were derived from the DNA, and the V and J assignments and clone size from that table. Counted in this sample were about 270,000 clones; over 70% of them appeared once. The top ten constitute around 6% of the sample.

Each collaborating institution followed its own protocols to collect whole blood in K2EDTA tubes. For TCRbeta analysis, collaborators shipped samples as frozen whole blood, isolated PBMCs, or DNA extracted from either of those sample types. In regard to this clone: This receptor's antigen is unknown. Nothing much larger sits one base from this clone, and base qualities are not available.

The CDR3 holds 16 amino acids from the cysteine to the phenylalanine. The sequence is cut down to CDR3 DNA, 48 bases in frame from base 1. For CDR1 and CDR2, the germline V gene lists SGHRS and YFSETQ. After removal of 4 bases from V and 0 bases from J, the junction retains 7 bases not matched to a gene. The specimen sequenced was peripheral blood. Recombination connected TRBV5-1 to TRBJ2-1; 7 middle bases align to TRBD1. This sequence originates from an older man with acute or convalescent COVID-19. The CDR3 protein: CASSRSTGDSYNEQFF. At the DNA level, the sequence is TGCGCCAGCAGCCGCTCTACAGGGGACTCCTACAATGAGCAGTTCTTC. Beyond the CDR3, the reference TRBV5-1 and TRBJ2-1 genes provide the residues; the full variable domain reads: KAGVTQTPRYLIKTRGQQVTLSCSPISGHRSVSWYQQTPGQGLQFLFEYFSETQRNKGNFPGRFSGRQFSNSRSEMNVSTLELGDSALYLCASSRSTGDSYNEQFFGPGTRLTVL.